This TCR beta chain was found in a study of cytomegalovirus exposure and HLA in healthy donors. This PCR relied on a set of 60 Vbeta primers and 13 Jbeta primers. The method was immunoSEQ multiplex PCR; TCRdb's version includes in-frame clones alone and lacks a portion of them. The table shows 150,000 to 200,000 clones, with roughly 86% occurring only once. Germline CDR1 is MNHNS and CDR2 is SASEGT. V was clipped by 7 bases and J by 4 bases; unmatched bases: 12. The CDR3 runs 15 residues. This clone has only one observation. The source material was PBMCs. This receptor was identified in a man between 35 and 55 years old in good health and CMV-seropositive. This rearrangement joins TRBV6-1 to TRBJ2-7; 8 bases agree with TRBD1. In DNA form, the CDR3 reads TGTGCCAGCAATCTATTACAGGGGGGAGTTTACGAGCAGTACTTC. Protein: CASNLLQGGVYEQYF.